This record covers a single T cell receptor (beta chain). Its antigen remains unidentified. The sample belongs to a study of cytomegalovirus exposure and HLA in healthy donors. For the study at large: Early released data comprised around 79 million unique TCRs from HLA-typed donors. Whole-study findings and limits: Differences between HLA loci emerged in a later analysis of TCR association rates, with DRB1 most and HLA-C fewest. Cytomegalovirus association was listed for about 170 TCR beta chains.

Between the trimmed V and J ends, which lost 1 base and 3 bases, there was a span of 10 bases. This CDR3 is built from 15 residues. Per the germline V gene, CDR1 is MNHEY and CDR2 is SMNVEV (reference sequence). The PCR made use of 60 Vbeta and 13 Jbeta primers. Libraries were prepared by immunoSEQ multiplex PCR; TCRdb keeps only in-frame clonotypes and omits some of them. Here the sample table reports 75,000 to 90,000 clones. This sequence joins TRBV27 and TRBJ1-3; TRBD1 might be the D (6 bases). The sequenced material came from PBMCs. The receptor comes from a woman aged 55 to 70 in good health and CMV-seronegative. CDR3 nucleotides: TGTGCCAGCAGTTTATACAGGGACCGTGGAAACACCATATATTTT. This translates into CASSLYRDRGNTIYF.